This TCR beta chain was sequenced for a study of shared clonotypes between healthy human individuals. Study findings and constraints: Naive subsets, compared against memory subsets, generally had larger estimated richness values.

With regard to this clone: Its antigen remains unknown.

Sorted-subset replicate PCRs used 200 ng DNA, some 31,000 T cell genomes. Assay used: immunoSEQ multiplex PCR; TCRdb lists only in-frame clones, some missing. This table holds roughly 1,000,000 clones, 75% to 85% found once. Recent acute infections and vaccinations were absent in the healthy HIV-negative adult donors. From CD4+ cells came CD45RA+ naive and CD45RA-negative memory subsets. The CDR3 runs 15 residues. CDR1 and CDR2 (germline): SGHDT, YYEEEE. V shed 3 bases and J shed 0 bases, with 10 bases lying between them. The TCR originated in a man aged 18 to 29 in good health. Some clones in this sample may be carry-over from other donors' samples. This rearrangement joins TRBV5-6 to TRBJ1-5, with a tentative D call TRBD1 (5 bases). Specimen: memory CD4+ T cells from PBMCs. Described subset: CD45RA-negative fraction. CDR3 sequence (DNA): TGTGCCAGCAGCTCTTGGGGCATTAGCAATCAGCCCCAGCATTTT. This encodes CASSSWGISNQPQHF.